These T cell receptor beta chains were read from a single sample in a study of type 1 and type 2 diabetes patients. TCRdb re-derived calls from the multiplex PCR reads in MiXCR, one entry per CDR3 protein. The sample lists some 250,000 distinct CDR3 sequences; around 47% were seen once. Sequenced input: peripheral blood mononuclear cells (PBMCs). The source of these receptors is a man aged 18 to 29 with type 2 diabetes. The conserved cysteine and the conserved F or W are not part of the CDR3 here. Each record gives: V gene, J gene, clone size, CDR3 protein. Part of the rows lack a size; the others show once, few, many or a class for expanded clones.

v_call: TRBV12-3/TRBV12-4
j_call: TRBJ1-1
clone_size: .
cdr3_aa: ASSLWRGPNTEAF

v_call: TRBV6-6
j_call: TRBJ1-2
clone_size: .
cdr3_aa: ASSYSWGDYGYT

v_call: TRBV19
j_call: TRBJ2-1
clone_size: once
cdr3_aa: ASSYLRGGLADNEQF

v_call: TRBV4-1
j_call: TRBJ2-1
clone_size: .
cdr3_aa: ASSQVVISSYNEQF

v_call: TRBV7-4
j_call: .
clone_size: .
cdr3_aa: ASSRTSGRAGETQY

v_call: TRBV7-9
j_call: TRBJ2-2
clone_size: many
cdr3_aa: ASSLGGNTGELF

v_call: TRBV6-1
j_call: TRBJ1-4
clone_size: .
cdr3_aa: ASSDRGKLF

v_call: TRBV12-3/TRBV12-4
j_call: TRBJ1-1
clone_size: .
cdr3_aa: ATAENTEAF

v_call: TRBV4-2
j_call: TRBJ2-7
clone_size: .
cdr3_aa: ASSLKSGQGARVEQY

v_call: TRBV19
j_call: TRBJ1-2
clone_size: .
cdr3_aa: ASRGQRGYT

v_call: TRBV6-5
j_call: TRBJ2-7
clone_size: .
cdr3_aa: ASRTDTYEQY

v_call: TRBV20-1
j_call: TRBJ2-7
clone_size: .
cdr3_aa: GLRFSYEQY

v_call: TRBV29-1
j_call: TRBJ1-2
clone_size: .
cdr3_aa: SVRDNYGYT

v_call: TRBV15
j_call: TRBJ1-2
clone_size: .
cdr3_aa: ATSPNLGLYGYT

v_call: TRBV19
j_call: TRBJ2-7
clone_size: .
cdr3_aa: ASSLTGVHEQY

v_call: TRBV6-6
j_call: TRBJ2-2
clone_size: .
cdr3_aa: ASSKGGNTGELF

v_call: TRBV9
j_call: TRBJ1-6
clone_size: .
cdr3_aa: ASSVGQGESPLH

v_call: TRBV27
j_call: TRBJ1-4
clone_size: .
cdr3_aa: ATSSILDEKLF

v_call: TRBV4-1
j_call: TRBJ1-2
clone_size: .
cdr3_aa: ASSQVALGTFYGYT

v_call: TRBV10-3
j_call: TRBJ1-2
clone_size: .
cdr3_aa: AISDRDSANKGYT

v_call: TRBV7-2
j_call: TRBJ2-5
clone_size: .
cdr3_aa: AWSIWGGSGETQY

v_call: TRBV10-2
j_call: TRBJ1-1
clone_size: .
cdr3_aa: ACWAGVENTEAF

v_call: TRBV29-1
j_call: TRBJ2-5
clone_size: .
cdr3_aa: SVEDLASGEETQY

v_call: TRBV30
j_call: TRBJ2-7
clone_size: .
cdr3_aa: AWSSALGTYEQY

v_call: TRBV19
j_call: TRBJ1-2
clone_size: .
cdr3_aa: ASTRQGGGTNYGYT

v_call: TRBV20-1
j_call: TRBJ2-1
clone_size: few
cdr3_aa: SARIGVDEQF

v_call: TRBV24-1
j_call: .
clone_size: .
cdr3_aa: ATSDWGGRGTQY

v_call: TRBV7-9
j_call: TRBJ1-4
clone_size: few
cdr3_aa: ASSSTRSTNEKLF

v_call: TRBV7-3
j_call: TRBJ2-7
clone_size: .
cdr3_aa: ASSLAQGSHEQY